This TCR beta chain was identified during a study of shared clonotypes between healthy human individuals. For the study at large: Plates per donor: three CD4 naive, three CD4 memory, two CD8 naive, one CD8 memory.

V lost 5 bases, J lost 3 bases, and 10 bases lay in between. Germline CDR1 is MNHGY and CDR2 is SAAAGT. CDR3 size: 14 residues. The study, taken as a whole, reports: Sharing across four donors was highest in naive CD4 (roughly 5%) and lowest in memory CD8 (about 0.4%). Clonotypes shared by all four sorted-subset donors had higher generation probabilities than non-shared clonotypes.

A word on this clone: The antigen is not known.

Across several immunoSEQ plates, the genomic DNA of each subset was split evenly. Produced via immunoSEQ multiplex PCR; TCRdb's table is partial and in-frame only. The table includes over a million clones, roughly 96% detected once. The clonotype was recovered from a man aged 25 to 40 in good health. The chain is built from TRBV6-8 and TRBJ2-2; a possible D gene is TRBD1 (6 bases). Input material: naive CD4+ T cells sorted from blood. The subset is: CD45RA+ positively selected. This CDR3 is CASSAGVYTGELFF. Here the CDR3 DNA reads TGTGCCAGCAGTGCAGGGGTATACACCGGGGAGCTGTTTTTT.